Shown below are 6 T cell receptor beta chains from a single sample sequenced in a study of cytomegalovirus exposure and HLA in healthy donors. Primers: 60 Vbeta forward and 13 Jbeta reverse. Data came from immunoSEQ multiplex PCR; TCRdb stores just in-frame clones and leaves some out. The sample shows some 150,000 clones, roughly four fifths of them seen only once. The sequencing input was PBMCs. The origin of the receptors is a man aged 35 to 55 in good health and CMV-seropositive.

This clone was detected a few times. This sequence joins TRBV6-1 and TRBJ1-1; unclear D gene. This CDR3 comprises 13 residues. The V gene's germline CDR1 is MNHNS and CDR2 SASEGT. Trimming took 6 bases from V and 8 from J, leaving 16 bases between them. Written as DNA, the CDR3 is TGTGCCAGCAGGTTTTTCGGAGGGCCAGAAGCTTTCTTT. Residues: CASRFFGGPEAFF.

The chain links TRBV14 to TRBJ1-6; no reliable D call. The CDR3 spans 19 residues. Germline CDR1 is SGHDN and CDR2 is FVKESK. V lost 2 bases to trimming and J lost 0 bases, with 17 bases between them. CDR3 protein: CASSQKREVVFSYNSPLHF. The DNA for the CDR3 is TGTGCCAGCAGCCAAAAGAGGGAGGTAGTTTTCTCCTATAATTCACCCCTCCACTTT.

This chain's CDR3 is CASSSLAEAYEQYF. As DNA, the CDR3 is TGTGCCAGCAGTTCCCTAGCGGAGGCCTACGAGCAGTACTTC. The chain employs TRBV27 and TRBJ2-7; 7 nucleotides agree with TRBD2. CDR1 is MNHEY, CDR2 SMNVEV, per germline (reference sequence). J lost 2 bases, V lost 4 bases, and 5 bases had no gene match. CDR3 size: 14 residues.

The V call is TRBV9, the J call TRBJ2-7, with 10 bases lining up with TRBD1. This CDR3 spans 13 amino acids. CDR1 is SGDLS and CDR2 is YYNGEE in the germline V gene. J was trimmed by 5 bases and V by 3 bases; bases with no gene match: 2. CDR3 protein: CASSGGQGDEQYF. CDR3 nucleotides: TGTGCCAGCAGCGGTGGACAGGGGGACGAGCAGTACTTC.

This clone has a single count. The CDR3 DNA follows: TGCGCCAGCAGCCAATCCGGACAGGGCAACACTGAAGCTTTCTTT. Translation: CASSQSGQGNTEAFF. V gene TRBV4-1 combines with J gene TRBJ1-1; 8 positions agree with TRBD1. V shed 2 bases and J 2 bases; nucleotides not matched to a gene: 4. Germline values: CDR1 MGHRA, CDR2 YSYEKL. This CDR3 region has 15 residues.

This clone appeared a single time. The chain combines TRBV7-2 with TRBJ2-7, with TRBD2 identical over 10 bases. V was pared by 6 bases and J by 4 bases, with 6 bases of the junction left unmatched. The germline V gene has CDR1 SGHTA and CDR2 FQGNSA. The CDR3 loop spans 14 amino acids. The CDR3 bases are TGTGCCAGCAGAAATAGCGGGGGGTTTTACGAGCAGTACTTC. Translating gives CASRNSGGFYEQYF.